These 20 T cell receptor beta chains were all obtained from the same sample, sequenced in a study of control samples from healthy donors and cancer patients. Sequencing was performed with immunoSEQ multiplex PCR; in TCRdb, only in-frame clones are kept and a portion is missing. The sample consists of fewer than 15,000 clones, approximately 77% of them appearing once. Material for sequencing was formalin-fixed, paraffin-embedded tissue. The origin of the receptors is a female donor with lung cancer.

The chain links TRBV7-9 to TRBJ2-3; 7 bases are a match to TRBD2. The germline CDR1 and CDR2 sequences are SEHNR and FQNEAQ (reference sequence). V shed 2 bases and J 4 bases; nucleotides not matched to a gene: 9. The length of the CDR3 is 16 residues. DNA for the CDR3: TGTGCCAGCAGCTTAAACGCGGGAGCATTGGCAGATACGCAGTATTTT. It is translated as CASSLNAGALADTQYF.

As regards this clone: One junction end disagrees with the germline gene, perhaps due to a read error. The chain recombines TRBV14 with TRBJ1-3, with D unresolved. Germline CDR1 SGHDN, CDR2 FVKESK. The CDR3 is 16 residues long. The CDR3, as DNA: TGTGCCAGCAGCCAAGCGTGGATGGGATCTGGAAACATCATATATTTT. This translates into CASSQAWMGSGNIIYF. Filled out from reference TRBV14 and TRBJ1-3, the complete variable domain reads EAGVTQFPSHSVIEKGQTVTLRCDPISGHDNLYWYRRVMGKEIKFLLHFVKESKQDESGMPNNRFLAERTGGTYSTLKVQPAELEDSGVYFCASSQAWMGSGNIIYFGEGSWLTVV.

CDR3 in DNA: TGTGCCATCAGTGGGACAGGGAGGCTAAGCGGCTACACCTTC. As protein: CAISGTGRLSGYTF. The chain combines TRBV10-3 with TRBJ1-2, with 8 nucleotides matching TRBD1. Germline CDR1 reads ENHRY; CDR2 reads SYGVKD. V dropped 4 bases and J dropped 8; count of bases not matched to a gene: 9. The CDR3 has 14 residues.

CDR3 sequence: CASSDWSGGYNEQFF. In nucleotides, the CDR3 is TGTGCCAGCAGTGATTGGAGCGGGGGCTACAATGAGCAGTTCTTC. The rearrangement joins TRBV2 to TRBJ2-1; TRBD2 aligns across 8 bases. Germline V CDR1 and CDR2: SNHLY, FYNNEI. The CDR3 spans 15 residues. Trimming removed 3 bases from V and 3 bases from J; junction bases left unmatched: 4.

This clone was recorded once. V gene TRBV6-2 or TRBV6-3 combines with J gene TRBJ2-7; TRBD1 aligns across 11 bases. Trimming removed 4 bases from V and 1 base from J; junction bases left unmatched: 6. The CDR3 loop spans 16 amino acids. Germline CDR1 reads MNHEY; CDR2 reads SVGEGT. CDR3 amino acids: CASSSHGQGASYEQYF. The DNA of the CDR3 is TGTGCCAGCAGTTCCCACGGACAGGGGGCTTCCTACGAGCAGTACTTC.

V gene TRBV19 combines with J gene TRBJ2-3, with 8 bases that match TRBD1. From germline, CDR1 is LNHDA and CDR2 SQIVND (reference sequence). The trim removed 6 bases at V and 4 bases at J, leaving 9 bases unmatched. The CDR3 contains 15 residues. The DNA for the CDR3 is TGTGCCAGTAGAAGACAGGGGAGGTCGTCAGATACGCAGTATTTT. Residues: CASRRQGRSSDTQYF.

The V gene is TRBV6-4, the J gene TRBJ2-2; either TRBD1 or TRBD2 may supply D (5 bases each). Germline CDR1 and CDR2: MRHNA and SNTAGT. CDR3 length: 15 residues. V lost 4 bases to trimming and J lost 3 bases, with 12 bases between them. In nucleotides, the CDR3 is TGTGCCAGCAGTGTGCAGGGCGGGCACACCGGGGAGCTGTTTTTT. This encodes CASSVQGGHTGELFF.

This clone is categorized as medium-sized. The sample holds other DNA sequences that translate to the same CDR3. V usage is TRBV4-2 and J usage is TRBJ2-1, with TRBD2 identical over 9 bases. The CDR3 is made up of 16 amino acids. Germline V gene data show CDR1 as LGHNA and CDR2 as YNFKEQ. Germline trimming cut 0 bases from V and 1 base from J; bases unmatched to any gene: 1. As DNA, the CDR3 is TGTGCCAGCAGCCAAGATCTAGCGGGGTCCTACAATGAGCAGTTCTTC. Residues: CASSQDLAGSYNEQFF.

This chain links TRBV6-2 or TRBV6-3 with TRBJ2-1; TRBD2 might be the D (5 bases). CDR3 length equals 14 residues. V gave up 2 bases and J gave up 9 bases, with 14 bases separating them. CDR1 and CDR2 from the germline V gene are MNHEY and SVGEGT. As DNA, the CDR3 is TGTGCCAGCAGTTACGAACTCGGACTCGTTGAGCAGTTCTTC. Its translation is CASSYELGLVEQFF.

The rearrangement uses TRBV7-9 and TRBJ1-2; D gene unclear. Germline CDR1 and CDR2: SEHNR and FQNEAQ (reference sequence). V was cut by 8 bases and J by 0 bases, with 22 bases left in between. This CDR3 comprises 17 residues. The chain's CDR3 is CASPPAGSSTTNYGYTF. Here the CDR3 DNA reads TGTGCCAGCCCCCCCGCGGGGAGCAGCACAACTAACTATGGCTACACCTTC. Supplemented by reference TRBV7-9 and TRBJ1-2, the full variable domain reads DTGVSQNPRHKITKRGQNVTFRCDPISEHNRLYWYRQTLGQGPEFLTYFQNEAQLEKSRLLSDRFSAERPKGSFSTLEIQRTEQGDSAMYLCASPPAGSSTTNYGYTFGSGTRLTVV.

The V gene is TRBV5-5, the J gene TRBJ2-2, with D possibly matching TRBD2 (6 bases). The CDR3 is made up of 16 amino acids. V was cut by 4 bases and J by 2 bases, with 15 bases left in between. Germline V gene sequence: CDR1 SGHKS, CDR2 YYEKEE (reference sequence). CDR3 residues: CASSTQTRANTGELFF. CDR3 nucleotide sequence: TGTGCCAGCAGCACCCAGACTAGGGCCAACACCGGGGAGCTGTTTTTT.

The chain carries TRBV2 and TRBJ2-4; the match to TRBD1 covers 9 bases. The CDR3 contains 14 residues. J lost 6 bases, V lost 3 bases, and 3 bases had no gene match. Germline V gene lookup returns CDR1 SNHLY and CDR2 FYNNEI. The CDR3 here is CASSDDRGLNIQYF. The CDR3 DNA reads TGTGCCAGCAGTGACGACAGGGGGTTAAACATTCAGTACTTC.

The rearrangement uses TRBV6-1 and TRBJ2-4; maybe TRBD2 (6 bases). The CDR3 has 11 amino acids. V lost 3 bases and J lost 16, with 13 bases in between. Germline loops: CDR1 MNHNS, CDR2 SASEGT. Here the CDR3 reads CASSERGAHYF. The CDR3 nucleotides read TGTGCCAGCAGTGAGCGGGGAGCGCATTACTTC.

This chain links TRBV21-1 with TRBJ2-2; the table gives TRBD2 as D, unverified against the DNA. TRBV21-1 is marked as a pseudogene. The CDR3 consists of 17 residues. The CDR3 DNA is TGTGCCAGCAGCAAAGAAAGGGAAGGGTGCTTCCGTCGGGGAGCTGTTTTT. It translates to CASSKEREGCFRRGAVF.

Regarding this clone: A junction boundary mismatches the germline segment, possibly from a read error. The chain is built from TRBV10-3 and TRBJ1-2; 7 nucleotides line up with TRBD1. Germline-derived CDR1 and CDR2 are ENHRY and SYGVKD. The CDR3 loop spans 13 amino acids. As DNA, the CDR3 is TGTGTCATCAGTGAGGATCAGGGGGGTGGCTATACCTTC. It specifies CVISEDQGGGYTF.

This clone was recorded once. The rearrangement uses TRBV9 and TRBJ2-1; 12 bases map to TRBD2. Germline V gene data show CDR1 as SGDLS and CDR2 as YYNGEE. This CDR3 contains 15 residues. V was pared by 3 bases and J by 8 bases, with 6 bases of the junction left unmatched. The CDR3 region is CASSGLAGGFDEQFF. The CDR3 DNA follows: TGTGCCAGCAGCGGCCTAGCGGGAGGGTTTGATGAGCAGTTCTTC.

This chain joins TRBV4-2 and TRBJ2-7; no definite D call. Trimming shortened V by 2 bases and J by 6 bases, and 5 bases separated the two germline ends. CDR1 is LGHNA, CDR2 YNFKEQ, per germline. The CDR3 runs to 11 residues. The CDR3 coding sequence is TGTGCCAGCAGCCAAACTACCGAGCAGTACTTC. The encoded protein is CASSQTTEQYF.

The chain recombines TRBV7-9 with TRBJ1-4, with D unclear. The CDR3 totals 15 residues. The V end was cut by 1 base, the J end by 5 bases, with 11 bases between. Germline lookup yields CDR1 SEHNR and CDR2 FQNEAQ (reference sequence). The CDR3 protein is CASSLDASRNEKLFF. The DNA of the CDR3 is TGTGCCAGCAGCTTAGATGCGTCGAGGAATGAAAAACTGTTTTTT. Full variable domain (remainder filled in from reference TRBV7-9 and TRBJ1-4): DTGVSQNPRHKITKRGQNVTFRCDPISEHNRLYWYRQTLGQGPEFLTYFQNEAQLEKSRLLSDRFSAERPKGSFSTLEIQRTEQGDSAMYLCASSLDASRNEKLFFGSGTQLSVL.

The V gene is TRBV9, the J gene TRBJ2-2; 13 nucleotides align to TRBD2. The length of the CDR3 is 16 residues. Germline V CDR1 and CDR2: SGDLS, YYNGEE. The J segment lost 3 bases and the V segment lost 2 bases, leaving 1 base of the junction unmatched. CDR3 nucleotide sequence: TGTGCCAGCAGCGTGGGACTAGCGGGACACACCGGGGAGCTGTTTTTT. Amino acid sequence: CASSVGLAGHTGELFF.

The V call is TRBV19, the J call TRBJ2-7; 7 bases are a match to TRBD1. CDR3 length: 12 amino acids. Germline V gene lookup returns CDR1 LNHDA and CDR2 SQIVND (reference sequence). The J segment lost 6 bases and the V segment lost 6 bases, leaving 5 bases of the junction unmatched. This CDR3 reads CASSETGREQYF. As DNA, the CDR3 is TGTGCCAGTAGCGAGACAGGGCGCGAGCAGTACTTC.